Listed here are 13 T cell receptor beta chains from one sample, sequenced in a study of blood T cell repertoires in COVID-19. Generated by immunoSEQ multiplex PCR, the TCRdb table keeps only in-frame clones and is missing some. The profile shows around 100,000 clones, 84% of them singletons. Specimen: peripheral blood. All receptors derive from a human donor in a cohort sampled during active COVID-19.

The count of this clone is one. V usage is TRBV7-2 and J usage is TRBJ1-2; 10 bases agree with TRBD1. V lost 5 bases, J lost 3 bases, and 3 bases stayed unmatched. Looked up from germline, CDR1 is SGHTA and CDR2 is FQGNSA. The CDR3 is 14 residues long. CDR3 in DNA: TGTGCCAGCAGCCGTGGGACAGGGGACTATGGCTACACCTTC. This translates into CASSRGTGDYGYTF.

The rearrangement uses TRBV5-6 and TRBJ1-5; 9 bases are shared with TRBD1. This CDR3 has 16 residues. V shed 5 bases, J shed 5 bases, and the junction held 11 bases outside the gene matches. Per the germline V gene, CDR1 is SGHDT and CDR2 is YYEEEE. CDR3 protein: CASSGAGTGLDQPQHF. In DNA form, the CDR3 reads TGTGCCAGCAGTGGCGCCGGGACAGGGTTGGATCAGCCCCAGCATTTT.

About this clone itself: The same CDR3 can be traced to other DNA sequences in this sample. V usage is TRBV7-2 and J usage is TRBJ2-3; D is unclear. The CDR3 runs to 13 residues. V was pared by 5 bases and J by 2 bases, with 8 bases between. CDR1 SGHTA and CDR2 FQGNSA come from the germline V gene. CDR3 DNA: TGTGCCAGCAGCCGCGATATCACAGATACGCAGTATTTT. Protein product: CASSRDITDTQYF. Variable domain in full (rest from reference TRBV7-2 and TRBJ2-3): GAGVSQSPSNKVTEKGKDVELRCDPISGHTALYWYRQSLGQGLEFLIYFQGNSAPDKSGLPSDRFSAERTGGSVSTLTIQRTQQEDSAVYLCASSRDITDTQYFGPGTRLTVL.

CDR3 nucleotides: TGTGCCAGCAGTTTAACCGGGACAGCTAACACCGGGGAGCTGTTTTTT. Amino acid sequence: CASSLTGTANTGELFF. The chain recombines TRBV27 with TRBJ2-2; TRBD1 matches 7 bases. CDR1 is MNHEY and CDR2 is SMNVEV in the germline V gene (reference sequence). The CDR3 is 16 residues long. V shed 2 bases and J 2 bases; nucleotides not matched to a gene: 5.

The sample holds one count of this clone. The V gene is TRBV6-5, the J gene TRBJ1-5; no clear D. This CDR3 spans 13 amino acids. Germline CDR1 reads MNHEY; CDR2 reads SVGAGI. Trimming left V 3 bases short and J 4 bases short, with 7 bases between. The CDR3 bases are TGTGCCAGCAGTTATGGCGGGAATCAGCCCCAGCATTTT. Amino acid sequence: CASSYGGNQPQHF.

V is TRBV5-8 and J is TRBJ2-7, with a tentative D call TRBD2 (6 bases). This CDR3 contains 15 residues. Germline V gene data show CDR1 as SGHTS and CDR2 as YDEGEE. Trimming stripped 9 bases from V and 0 bases from J, with 19 bases between. CDR3 DNA: TGTGCCACCCAAACGGGACTTTCGAGCTCCTACGAGCAGTACTTC. Translating gives CATQTGLSSSYEQYF.

The V and J genes are TRBV6-4 and TRBJ2-1; 10 positions match TRBD1. The J segment lost 5 bases and the V segment lost 0 bases, leaving 4 bases of the junction unmatched. The CDR3 totals 16 residues. Germline V gene data show CDR1 as MRHNA and CDR2 as SNTAGT. DNA for the CDR3: TGTGCCAGCAGTGACTCGACAGGGGGCGGTCACAATGAGCAGTTCTTC. This gives the protein CASSDSTGGGHNEQFF.

DNA of the CDR3: TGTGCCAGCAGCTCGGGACTAGCGGGGACCCTCTCCTACAATGAGCAGTTCTTC. It is translated as CASSSGLAGTLSYNEQFF. The J gene is TRBJ2-1, the V gene TRBV7-9; TRBD2 agrees at 13 bases. Germline assignment: CDR1 SEHNR and CDR2 FQNEAQ (reference sequence). The CDR3 totals 18 residues. Unmatched junction bases numbered 6, after V lost 4 bases and J lost 0 bases.

This rearrangement joins TRBV6-6 to TRBJ2-7, with D tentatively TRBD2 (5 bases). The CDR3 contains 13 residues. CDR1 is MNHNY, CDR2 SVGAGI, per germline (reference sequence). The V gene lost 5 bases and the J gene lost 6 bases, with 14 bases spanning the gap. CDR3 in amino acids: CASSRTAPSEQYF. CDR3 DNA sequence: TGTGCCAGCAGTCGGACTGCCCCCTCCGAGCAGTACTTC.

This clone was detected once. This chain uses TRBV19 with TRBJ2-2; weak D call: TRBD2 (5 bases). The CDR3 has 16 residues. Per the germline V gene, CDR1 is LNHDA and CDR2 is SQIVND (reference sequence). Deletions cut 6 bases from V and 0 bases from J, with 14 bases between. This CDR3 is CASRTSGYANTGELFF. CDR3 nucleotide sequence: TGTGCCAGTAGGACTTCGGGATACGCGAACACCGGGGAGCTGTTTTTT.

The CDR3 sequence is CASSEPLGAGRSAYEQYF. DNA of the CDR3: TGTGCCAGCAGTGAACCCCTGGGAGCGGGGCGTTCTGCCTACGAGCAGTACTTC. V gene TRBV25-1 combines with J gene TRBJ2-7; 7 positions match TRBD2. CDR3 length: 18 amino acids. The trim removed 2 bases at V and 2 bases at J, leaving 15 bases unmatched. Germline lookup yields CDR1 MGHDK and CDR2 SYGVNS.

This clone was picked up one time. The chain uses TRBV6-2 or TRBV6-3 and TRBJ2-1; TRBD2 agrees at 7 bases. The CDR3 sequence is 19 residues long. Per germline, CDR1 MNHEY and CDR2 SVGEGT. Trimming at V came to 6 bases and at J to 8 bases, leaving 25 bases not matched to a gene. The CDR3 DNA sequence: TGTGCCAGCAGCAAACGAGTTCATTTGGGGAGGGCCGGTCTGTATGAGCAGTTCTTC. Its translation is CASSKRVHLGRAGLYEQFF.

The chain is built from TRBV3-1 (or the pseudogene TRBV3-2) and TRBJ1-2, with 9 positions matching TRBD1. Germline V gene lookup returns CDR1 LGHDT and CDR2 YNNKEL (reference sequence). The CDR3 sequence is 14 residues long. V shed 1 base and J 10 bases; nucleotides not matched to a gene: 7. In DNA form, the CDR3 reads TGTGCCAGCAGCCAAGTTACGGACAGGGGCCTCTACACCTTC. Encoded protein: CASSQVTDRGLYTF.